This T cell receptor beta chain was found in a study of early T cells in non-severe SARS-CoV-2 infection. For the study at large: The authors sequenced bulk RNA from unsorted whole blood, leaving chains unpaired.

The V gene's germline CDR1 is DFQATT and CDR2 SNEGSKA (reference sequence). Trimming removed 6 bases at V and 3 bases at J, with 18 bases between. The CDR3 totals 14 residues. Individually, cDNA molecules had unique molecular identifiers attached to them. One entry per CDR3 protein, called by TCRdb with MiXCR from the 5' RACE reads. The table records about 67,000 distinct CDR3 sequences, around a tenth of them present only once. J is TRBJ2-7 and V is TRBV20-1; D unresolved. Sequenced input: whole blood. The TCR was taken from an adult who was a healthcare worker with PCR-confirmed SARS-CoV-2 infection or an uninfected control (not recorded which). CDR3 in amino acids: CSARAPSPYYEQYF. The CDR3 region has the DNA TGCAGTGCCCGGGCCCCTAGTCCCTACTACGAGCAGTACTTC.